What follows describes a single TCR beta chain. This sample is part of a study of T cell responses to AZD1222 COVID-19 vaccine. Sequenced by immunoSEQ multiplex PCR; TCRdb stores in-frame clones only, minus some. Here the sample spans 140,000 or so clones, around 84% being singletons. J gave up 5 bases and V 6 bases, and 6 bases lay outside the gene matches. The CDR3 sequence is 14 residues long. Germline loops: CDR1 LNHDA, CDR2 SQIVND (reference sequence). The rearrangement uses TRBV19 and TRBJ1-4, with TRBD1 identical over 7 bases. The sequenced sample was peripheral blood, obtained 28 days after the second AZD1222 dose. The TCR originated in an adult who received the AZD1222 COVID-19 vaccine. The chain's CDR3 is CASSRDRANEKLFF. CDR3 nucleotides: TGTGCCAGTAGCCGAGACAGGGCGAATGAAAAACTGTTTTTT.